This is a list of T cell receptor beta chains from one sample in a study of cytomegalovirus exposure and HLA in healthy donors. Profiled with immunoSEQ multiplex PCR; TCRdb holds only in-frame clones, not every one. The sample carries more than 150,000 clones, about 85% recorded once. The sample consisted of PBMCs. These receptors came from a girl aged 10 to 17 in good health and CMV-seropositive. The CDR3 runs from the conserved cysteine through the conserved F or W. Fields, in order: clone size, V gene, J gene, D gene, CDR3 protein, CDR3 DNA. A D gene is named only where the DNA matches it firmly. Clone size is not always given. Where it is, it says once, few, many or a class for expanded clones.

clone size: .
V gene: TRBV5-1
J gene: TRBJ1-1
D gene: .
CDR3 protein: CASSFGGTEAFF
CDR3 DNA: TGCGCCAGCAGCTTTGGGGGGACTGAAGCTTTCTTT

clone size: .
V gene: TRBV9
J gene: TRBJ2-5
D gene: .
CDR3 protein: CASSGEETQYF
CDR3 DNA: TGTGCCAGCAGCGGAGAAGAGACCCAGTACTTC

clone size: .
V gene: TRBV9
J gene: TRBJ2-7
D gene: .
CDR3 protein: CASSVVAGPTYEQYF
CDR3 DNA: TGTGCCAGCAGCGTAGTAGCAGGGCCCACCTACGAGCAGTACTTC

clone size: .
V gene: TRBV29-1
J gene: TRBJ1-1
D gene: .
CDR3 protein: CSVQRGGAEAFF
CDR3 DNA: TGCAGCGTTCAAAGGGGAGGGGCTGAAGCTTTCTTT

clone size: few
V gene: TRBV2
J gene: TRBJ2-1
D gene: TRBD2
CDR3 protein: CASSWTSGGHNEQFF
CDR3 DNA: TGTGCCAGCAGTTGGACTAGCGGAGGCCACAATGAGCAGTTCTTC

clone size: .
V gene: TRBV12-1
J gene: TRBJ2-1
D gene: .
CDR3 protein: CASSPTGEQFF
CDR3 DNA: TGTGCCAGCAGCCCGACAGGGGAGCAGTTCTTC

clone size: once
V gene: TRBV6-5
J gene: TRBJ1-4
D gene: TRBD1
CDR3 protein: CASSLGQGAEKLFF
CDR3 DNA: TGTGCCAGCAGTTTGGGACAGGGGGCGGAAAAACTGTTTTTT

clone size: .
V gene: TRBV5-6
J gene: TRBJ2-5
D gene: TRBD2
CDR3 protein: CASSEPGLAGYQETQYF
CDR3 DNA: TGTGCCAGCAGCGAACCTGGACTAGCGGGGTACCAAGAGACCCAGTACTTC

clone size: .
V gene: TRBV2
J gene: TRBJ1-1
D gene: .
CDR3 protein: CASSFQGRHTEAFF
CDR3 DNA: TGTGCCAGCAGTTTTCAGGGGCGACACACTGAAGCTTTCTTT

clone size: .
V gene: TRBV30
J gene: TRBJ1-4
D gene: .
CDR3 protein: CAWSVVPGVTNERLFF
CDR3 DNA: TGTGCCTGGAGTGTAGTCCCAGGGGTCACTAATGAAAGACTGTTTTTT

clone size: .
V gene: TRBV2
J gene: TRBJ1-4
D gene: .
CDR3 protein: CASSEGRWNEKLFF
CDR3 DNA: TGTGCCAGCAGTGAAGGCAGGTGGAATGAAAAACTGTTTTTT

clone size: .
V gene: TRBV9
J gene: TRBJ1-2
D gene: TRBD1
CDR3 protein: CASSQRTGDYGYTF
CDR3 DNA: TGTGCCAGCAGCCAAAGAACAGGGGACTATGGCTACACCTTC

clone size: .
V gene: TRBV5-4
J gene: TRBJ1-2
D gene: .
CDR3 protein: CASSASLWAGIYGYTF
CDR3 DNA: TGTGCCAGCAGCGCGTCTCTTTGGGCAGGCATTTATGGCTACACCTTC

clone size: .
V gene: TRBV11-1
J gene: TRBJ2-7
D gene: TRBD2
CDR3 protein: CASSLTGGPVYEQYF
CDR3 DNA: TGTGCCAGCAGCTTAACGGGAGGGCCGGTCTACGAGCAGTACTTC

clone size: .
V gene: TRBV6-5
J gene: TRBJ2-7
D gene: .
CDR3 protein: CASSYSPSYEQYF
CDR3 DNA: TGTGCCAGCAGTTACTCCCCCAGCTACGAGCAGTACTTC

clone size: .
V gene: TRBV7-3
J gene: TRBJ2-1
D gene: .
CDR3 protein: CASSPNAGSNNEQFF
CDR3 DNA: TGTGCCAGCAGCCCAAACGCGGGATCCAACAATGAGCAGTTCTTC

clone size: .
V gene: TRBV6-5
J gene: TRBJ2-3
D gene: TRBD1
CDR3 protein: CASSSQGAGTDTQYF
CDR3 DNA: TGTGCCAGCAGTTCACAGGGGGCAGGGACAGATACGCAGTATTTT

clone size: .
V gene: TRBV11-2
J gene: TRBJ2-7
D gene: .
CDR3 protein: CASSSDTLSYEQYF
CDR3 DNA: TGTGCCAGCAGCTCGGACACCCTCTCCTACGAGCAGTACTTC

clone size: .
V gene: TRBV19
J gene: TRBJ2-5
D gene: TRBD2
CDR3 protein: CASSTQGGVETQYF
CDR3 DNA: TGTGCCAGTAGTACCCAGGGAGGGGTGGAGACCCAGTACTTC

clone size: .
V gene: TRBV9
J gene: TRBJ2-1
D gene: TRBD2
CDR3 protein: CASSPVLAGANEQFF
CDR3 DNA: TGTGCCAGCAGCCCCGTACTAGCGGGAGCTAATGAGCAGTTCTTC

clone size: .
V gene: TRBV7-2
J gene: TRBJ2-2
D gene: TRBD2
CDR3 protein: CASSQGLAGGELFF
CDR3 DNA: TGTGCCAGCAGCCAGGGACTAGCGGGCGGGGAGCTGTTTTTT

clone size: .
V gene: TRBV9
J gene: TRBJ1-1
D gene: .
CDR3 protein: CASLGGVAEAFF
CDR3 DNA: TGTGCCAGCCTTGGCGGGGTAGCCGAAGCTTTCTTT

clone size: .
V gene: TRBV23-1
J gene: TRBJ2-2
D gene: TRBD2
CDR3 protein: CASSQYLAGGNTGELFF
CDR3 DNA: TGCGCCAGCAGTCAATATCTAGCGGGAGGTAACACCGGGGAGCTGTTTTTT

clone size: .
V gene: TRBV5-1
J gene: TRBJ1-5
D gene: TRBD1
CDR3 protein: CASSLGTAKGQPQHF
CDR3 DNA: TGCGCCAGCAGCTTAGGGACAGCCAAGGGGCAGCCCCAGCATTTT

clone size: .
V gene: TRBV5-1
J gene: TRBJ2-7
D gene: .
CDR3 protein: CASSLLHPGTIYEQYF
CDR3 DNA: TGCGCCAGCAGCTTGCTACATCCCGGGACAATCTACGAGCAGTACTTC

clone size: once
V gene: TRBV5-6
J gene: TRBJ2-3
D gene: TRBD1
CDR3 protein: CASSNGQGPTDTQYF
CDR3 DNA: TGTGCCAGCAGCAATGGACAGGGCCCCACAGATACGCAGTATTTT

clone size: .
V gene: TRBV27
J gene: TRBJ2-7
D gene: .
CDR3 protein: CASSLTGSYEQYF
CDR3 DNA: TGTGCCAGCAGCCTAACAGGTTCCTACGAGCAGTACTTC

clone size: .
V gene: TRBV10-3
J gene: TRBJ2-1
D gene: .
CDR3 protein: CAISGQTGSYYEQFF
CDR3 DNA: TGTGCCATCAGTGGACAAACGGGATCTTACTATGAGCAGTTCTTC

clone size: few
V gene: TRBV18
J gene: TRBJ1-3
D gene: .
CDR3 protein: CASSPGGRGNTIYF
CDR3 DNA: TGTGCCAGCTCACCAGGGGGCCGTGGAAACACCATATATTTT

clone size: .
V gene: TRBV6-1
J gene: TRBJ2-7
D gene: .
CDR3 protein: CASSKQGVNYEQYF
CDR3 DNA: TGTGCCAGCAGTAAACAGGGAGTGAACTACGAGCAGTACTTC

clone size: once
V gene: TRBV6-1
J gene: TRBJ2-5
D gene: TRBD1
CDR3 protein: CAISEGTGAAGTQYF
CDR3 DNA: TGTGCCATCTCAGAGGGGACAGGGGCAGCCGGGACCCAGTACTTC

clone size: .
V gene: TRBV18
J gene: TRBJ2-5
D gene: .
CDR3 protein: CASSPLLALQETQYF
CDR3 DNA: TGTGCCAGCTCACCCCTCCTGGCACTACAAGAGACCCAGTACTTC

clone size: .
V gene: TRBV6-1
J gene: TRBJ2-7
D gene: .
CDR3 protein: CAGGEPGETYEQYF
CDR3 DNA: TGTGCCGGAGGGGAGCCTGGGGAGACCTACGAGCAGTACTTC

clone size: .
V gene: TRBV7-9
J gene: TRBJ1-2
D gene: .
CDR3 protein: CSSSEDSYGYTF
CDR3 DNA: TGTTCCAGCAGCGAAGATAGCTATGGCTACACCTTC

clone size: .
V gene: TRBV5-4
J gene: TRBJ2-2
D gene: TRBD1
CDR3 protein: CASSLGQGAIRTGELFF
CDR3 DNA: TGTGCCAGCAGCTTAGGACAGGGGGCGATTCGGACCGGGGAGCTGTTTTTT

clone size: once
V gene: TRBV18
J gene: TRBJ2-3
D gene: .
CDR3 protein: CASSPLTTHTDTQYF
CDR3 DNA: TGTGCCAGCTCACCCTTGACAACACACACAGATACGCAGTATTTT

clone size: .
V gene: TRBV5-5
J gene: TRBJ1-2
D gene: .
CDR3 protein: CASSAAAVFNYGYTF
CDR3 DNA: TGTGCCAGCAGCGCAGCAGCGGTCTTCAACTATGGCTACACCTTC

clone size: .
V gene: TRBV7-6
J gene: TRBJ2-2
D gene: .
CDR3 protein: CASSLAAGPNTGELFF
CDR3 DNA: TGTGCCAGCAGCTTAGCTGCAGGGCCGAACACCGGGGAGCTGTTTTTT

clone size: .
V gene: TRBV6-5
J gene: TRBJ2-1
D gene: .
CDR3 protein: CASSYSFANEQFF
CDR3 DNA: TGTGCCAGCAGTTACTCGTTTGCGAATGAGCAGTTCTTC

clone size: .
V gene: TRBV7-9
J gene: TRBJ1-2
D gene: .
CDR3 protein: CASSPLDSLNFSNYGYTF
CDR3 DNA: TGTGCCAGCAGCCCCCTGGACAGCCTAAACTTTTCTAACTATGGCTACACCTTC

clone size: .
V gene: TRBV5-4
J gene: TRBJ2-3
D gene: .
CDR3 protein: CASSSGQRADTQYF
CDR3 DNA: TGTGCCAGCAGTTCTGGACAGCGAGCAGATACGCAGTATTTT

clone size: .
V gene: TRBV9
J gene: TRBJ2-5
D gene: TRBD1
CDR3 protein: CASSLGQGGNQETQYF
CDR3 DNA: TGTGCCAGCAGCTTGGGACAGGGGGGCAACCAAGAGACCCAGTACTTC

clone size: .
V gene: TRBV19
J gene: TRBJ2-7
D gene: .
CDR3 protein: CASSLGLSYEQYF
CDR3 DNA: TGTGCCAGTAGCCTAGGACTCTCCTACGAGCAGTACTTC

clone size: .
V gene: TRBV27
J gene: TRBJ2-1
D gene: .
CDR3 protein: CASSFSGVPGGIQPSSYNEQFF
CDR3 DNA: TGTGCCAGCAGTTTCTCTGGGGTACCCGGCGGGATCCAACCAAGCTCCTACAATGAGCAGTTCTTC

clone size: .
V gene: TRBV27
J gene: TRBJ1-5
D gene: TRBD1
CDR3 protein: CASSLGTGGNQPQHF
CDR3 DNA: TGTGCCAGCAGTCTCGGGACAGGGGGCAATCAGCCCCAGCATTTT

clone size: .
V gene: TRBV10-3
J gene: TRBJ2-6
D gene: TRBD1
CDR3 protein: CATRTQGASSGANVLTF
CDR3 DNA: TGTGCCACCCGAACTCAGGGGGCTAGCTCTGGGGCCAACGTCCTGACTTTC

clone size: .
V gene: TRBV25-1
J gene: TRBJ2-7
D gene: TRBD2
CDR3 protein: CASSGGSPSYEQYF
CDR3 DNA: TGTGCCAGCAGTGGCGGGAGCCCCTCCTACGAGCAGTACTTC

clone size: .
V gene: TRBV5-1
J gene: TRBJ2-7
D gene: TRBD1
CDR3 protein: CASSFGRTGQSYEQYF
CDR3 DNA: TGCGCCAGCAGCTTTGGCCGGACAGGGCAGTCCTACGAGCAGTACTTC

clone size: .
V gene: TRBV10-3
J gene: TRBJ1-3
D gene: .
CDR3 protein: CAIRPALGTDSGNTIYF
CDR3 DNA: TGTGCCATCAGACCTGCGCTCGGCACAGACTCTGGAAACACCATATATTTT

clone size: .
V gene: TRBV27
J gene: TRBJ2-7
D gene: .
CDR3 protein: CASSLTGSYEQYF
CDR3 DNA: TGTGCCAGCAGTTTAACAGGCTCCTACGAGCAGTACTTC

clone size: .
V gene: TRBV7-2
J gene: TRBJ1-1
D gene: .
CDR3 protein: CASSRYRDTEAFF
CDR3 DNA: TGTGCCAGCAGCAGATACCGGGACACTGAAGCTTTCTTT

clone size: .
V gene: TRBV4-1
J gene: TRBJ1-5
D gene: TRBD1
CDR3 protein: CASSQDGQGDQPQHF
CDR3 DNA: TGCGCCAGCAGCCAAGATGGGCAGGGGGATCAGCCCCAGCATTTT

clone size: .
V gene: TRBV18
J gene: TRBJ2-7
D gene: TRBD1
CDR3 protein: CASSQGQVLSYEQYF
CDR3 DNA: TGTGCCAGCTCACAAGGACAGGTTCTGTCCTACGAGCAGTACTTC

clone size: .
V gene: TRBV19
J gene: TRBJ2-5
D gene: TRBD1
CDR3 protein: CASSIGQGDETQYF
CDR3 DNA: TGTGCCAGTAGTATTGGACAGGGGGATGAGACCCAGTACTTC

clone size: .
V gene: TRBV7-9
J gene: TRBJ2-2
D gene: TRBD2
CDR3 protein: CASSRSGPSGPHTGELFF
CDR3 DNA: TGTGCCAGCAGCCGATCAGGCCCTAGCGGGCCACACACCGGGGAGCTGTTTTTT

clone size: .
V gene: TRBV12-5
J gene: TRBJ2-3
D gene: .
CDR3 protein: CASVLEVVTDTQYF
CDR3 DNA: TGTGCTAGTGTTCTAGAGGTGGTCACAGATACGCAGTATTTT

clone size: .
V gene: TRBV5-1
J gene: TRBJ2-1
D gene: TRBD2
CDR3 protein: CASSLLTSGRNEQFF
CDR3 DNA: TGCGCCAGCAGCCTTCTTACTAGCGGTCGGAATGAGCAGTTCTTC

clone size: .
V gene: TRBV7-2
J gene: TRBJ1-3
D gene: .
CDR3 protein: CASSLEGGYTIYF
CDR3 DNA: TGTGCCAGCAGCTTAGAAGGCGGGTACACCATATATTTT